This T cell receptor beta chain is from a study of cytomegalovirus exposure and HLA in healthy donors. As regards this clone: The target antigen is unknown.

The germline V gene has CDR1 SGHRS and CDR2 YFSETQ. The CDR3 runs 15 residues. Trimming pared 4 bases from V and 2 bases from J, leaving 15 bases between. Study results and caveats: Using a false discovery rate of 0.05, a later analysis showed that 15,000 to 20,000 TCR beta sequences were associated with HLA alleles.

Primers included in the PCR were 60 Vbeta and 13 Jbeta primers. The method was immunoSEQ multiplex PCR; TCRdb's version includes in-frame clones alone and lacks a portion of them. Altogether fewer than 200,000 clones are present, over 75% being singletons, with the ten largest covering roughly 2.3%. V is TRBV5-1 and J is TRBJ2-5, with D hard to call. The receptor was derived from a man in his sixties in good health and CMV-seronegative. The material sequenced was PBMCs. The CDR3 nucleotides are TGCGCCAGCAGCATAGATAATTCGAAACAAGAGACCCAGTACTTC. Translation gives CASSIDNSKQETQYF.